This T cell receptor beta chain was retrieved from a study of cytomegalovirus exposure and HLA in healthy donors. Findings of the study overall: Sequencing likely caused a cluster of highly shared sequence variants. A later analysis by the authors found several of the most significant clusters apparently linked to common viral pathogens.

J was trimmed by 4 bases and V by 4 bases; bases with no gene match: 10. The germline CDR1 and CDR2 sequences are MNHEY and SVGAGI. This CDR3 is built from 16 residues. Amplification used 60 Vbeta primers and 13 Jbeta primers. Assay used: immunoSEQ multiplex PCR; TCRdb lists only in-frame clones, some missing. The sample has some 130,000 clones; nearly 80% are singletons. In this sample, this clone turned up a few times. The antigen remains unidentified. The chain carries TRBV6-5 and TRBJ1-3; 7 bases are shared with TRBD1. Sequenced: PBMCs. The source of this sequence is a male donor in good health and CMV-seronegative. CDR3 nucleotides: TGTGCCAGCAGTTCCGGGACAGCCAGAAGGGGAAACACCATATATTTT. Amino acid sequence: CASSSGTARRGNTIYF.